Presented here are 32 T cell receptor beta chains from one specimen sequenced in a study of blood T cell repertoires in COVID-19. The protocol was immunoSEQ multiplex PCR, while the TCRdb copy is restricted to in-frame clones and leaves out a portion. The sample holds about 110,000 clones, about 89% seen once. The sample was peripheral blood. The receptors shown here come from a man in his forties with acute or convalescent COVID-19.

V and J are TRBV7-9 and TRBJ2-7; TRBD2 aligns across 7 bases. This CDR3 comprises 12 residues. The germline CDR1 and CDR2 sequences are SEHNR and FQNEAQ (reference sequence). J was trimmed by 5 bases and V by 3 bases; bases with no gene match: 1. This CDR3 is CASSLGGDEQYF. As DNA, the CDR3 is TGTGCCAGCAGCTTGGGAGGGGACGAGCAGTACTTC.

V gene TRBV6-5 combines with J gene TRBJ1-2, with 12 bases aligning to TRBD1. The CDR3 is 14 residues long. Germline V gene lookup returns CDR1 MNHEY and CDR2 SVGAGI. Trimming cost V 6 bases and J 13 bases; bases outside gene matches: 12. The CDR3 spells CASSDRDRGLHSTF. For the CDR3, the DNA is TGTGCCAGCAGCGACCGGGACAGGGGGCTTCACTCCACCTTC.

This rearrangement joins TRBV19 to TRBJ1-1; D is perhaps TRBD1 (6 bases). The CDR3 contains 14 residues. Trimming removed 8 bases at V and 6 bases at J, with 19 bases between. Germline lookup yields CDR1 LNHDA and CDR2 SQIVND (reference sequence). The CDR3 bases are TGTGCCAGTGATCTGGGGGGGCTGGGCGCTGAAGCTTTCTTT. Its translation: CASDLGGLGAEAFF.

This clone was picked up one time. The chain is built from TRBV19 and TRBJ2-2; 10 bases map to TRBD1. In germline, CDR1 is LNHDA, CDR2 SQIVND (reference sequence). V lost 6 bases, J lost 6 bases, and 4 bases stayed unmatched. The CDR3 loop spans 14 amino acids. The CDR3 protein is CASRPGQGSGELFF. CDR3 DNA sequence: TGTGCCAGTAGACCGGGACAGGGGTCCGGGGAGCTGTTTTTT.

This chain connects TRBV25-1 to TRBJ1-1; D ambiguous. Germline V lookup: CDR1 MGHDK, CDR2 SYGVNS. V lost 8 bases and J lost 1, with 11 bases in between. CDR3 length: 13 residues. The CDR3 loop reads CASARQANTEAFF. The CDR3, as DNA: TGTGCCAGCGCCCGTCAGGCGAACACTGAAGCTTTCTTT.

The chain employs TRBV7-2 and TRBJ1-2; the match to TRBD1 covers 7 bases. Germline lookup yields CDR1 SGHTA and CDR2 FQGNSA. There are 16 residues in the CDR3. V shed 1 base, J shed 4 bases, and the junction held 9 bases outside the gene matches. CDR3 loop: CASSLVLGGAGYGYTF. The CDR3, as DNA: TGTGCCAGCAGCTTAGTTTTAGGGGGCGCTGGCTATGGCTACACCTTC.

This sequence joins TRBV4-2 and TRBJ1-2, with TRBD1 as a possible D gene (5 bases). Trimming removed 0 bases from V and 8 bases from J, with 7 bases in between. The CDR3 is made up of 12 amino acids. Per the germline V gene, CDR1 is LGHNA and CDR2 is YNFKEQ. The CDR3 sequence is CASSQEGEGYTF. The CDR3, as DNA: TGTGCCAGCAGCCAAGAAGGGGAAGGCTACACCTTC.

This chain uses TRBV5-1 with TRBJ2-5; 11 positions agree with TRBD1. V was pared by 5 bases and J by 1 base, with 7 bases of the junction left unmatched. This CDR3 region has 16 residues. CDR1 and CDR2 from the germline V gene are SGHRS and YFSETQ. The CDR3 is CASREGTGGIQETQYF. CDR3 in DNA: TGCGCCAGCAGGGAGGGGACAGGGGGGATCCAAGAGACCCAGTACTTC.

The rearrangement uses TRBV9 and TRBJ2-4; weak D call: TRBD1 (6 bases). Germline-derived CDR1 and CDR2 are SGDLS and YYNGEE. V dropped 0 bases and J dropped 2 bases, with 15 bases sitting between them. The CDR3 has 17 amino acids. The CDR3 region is CASSVDPPTGTKNIQYF. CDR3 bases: TGTGCCAGCAGCGTAGACCCCCCTACAGGGACCAAAAACATTCAGTACTTC.

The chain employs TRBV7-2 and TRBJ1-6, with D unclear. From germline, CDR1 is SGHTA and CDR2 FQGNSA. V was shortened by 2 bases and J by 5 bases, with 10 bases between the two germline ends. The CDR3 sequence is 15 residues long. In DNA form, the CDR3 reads TGTGCCAGCAGCTTAAGTCTGGCGGATAATTCACCCCTCCACTTT. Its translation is CASSLSLADNSPLHF.

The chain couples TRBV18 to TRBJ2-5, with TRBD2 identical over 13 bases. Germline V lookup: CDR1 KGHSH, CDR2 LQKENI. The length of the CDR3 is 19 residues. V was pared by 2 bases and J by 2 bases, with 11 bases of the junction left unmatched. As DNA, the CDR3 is TGTGCCAGCTCACCATACACACATGGGACTAGCGGGGAGCAAGAGACCCAGTACTTC. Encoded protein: CASSPYTHGTSGEQETQYF.

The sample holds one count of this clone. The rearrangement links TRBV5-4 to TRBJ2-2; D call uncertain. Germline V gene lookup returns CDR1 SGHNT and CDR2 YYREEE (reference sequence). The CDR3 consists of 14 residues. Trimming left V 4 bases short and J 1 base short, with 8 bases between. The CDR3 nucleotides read TGTGCCAGCAGCCCGCGACAGAACACCGGGGAGCTGTTTTTT. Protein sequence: CASSPRQNTGELFF.

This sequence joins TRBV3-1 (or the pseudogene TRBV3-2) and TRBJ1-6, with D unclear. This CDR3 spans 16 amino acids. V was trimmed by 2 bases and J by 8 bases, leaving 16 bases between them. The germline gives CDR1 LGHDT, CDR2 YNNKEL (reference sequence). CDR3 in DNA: TGTGCCAGCAGCCAATCTCGAGGGATCGGCGATTCACCCCTCCACTTT. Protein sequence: CASSQSRGIGDSPLHF.

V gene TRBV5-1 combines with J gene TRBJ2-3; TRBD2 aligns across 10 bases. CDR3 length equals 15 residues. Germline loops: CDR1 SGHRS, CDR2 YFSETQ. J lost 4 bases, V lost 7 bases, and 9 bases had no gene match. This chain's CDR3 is CASGERGGQADTQYF. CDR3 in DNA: TGCGCCAGCGGAGAGCGGGGGGGCCAGGCAGATACGCAGTATTTT.

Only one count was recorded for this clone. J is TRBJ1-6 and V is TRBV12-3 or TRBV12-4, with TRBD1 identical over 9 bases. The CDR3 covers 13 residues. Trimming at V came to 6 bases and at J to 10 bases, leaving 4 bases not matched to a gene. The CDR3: CASSQDRGSPLHF. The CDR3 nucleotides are TGTGCCAGCAGCCAGGACAGGGGATCACCCCTCCACTTT.

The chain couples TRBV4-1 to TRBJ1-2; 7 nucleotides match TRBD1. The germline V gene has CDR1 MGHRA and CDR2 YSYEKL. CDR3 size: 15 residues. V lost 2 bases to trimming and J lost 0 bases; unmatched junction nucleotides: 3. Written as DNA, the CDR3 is TGCGCCAGCAGCCAAACACAGGGGACTAACTATGGCTACACCTTC. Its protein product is CASSQTQGTNYGYTF.

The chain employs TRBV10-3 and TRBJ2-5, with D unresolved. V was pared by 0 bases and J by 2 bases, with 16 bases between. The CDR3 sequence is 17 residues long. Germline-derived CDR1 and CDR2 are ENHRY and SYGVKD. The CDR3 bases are TGTGCCATCAGTGAGTCGGTTGGGCAATTCAGGCAAGAGACCCAGTACTTC. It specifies CAISESVGQFRQETQYF.

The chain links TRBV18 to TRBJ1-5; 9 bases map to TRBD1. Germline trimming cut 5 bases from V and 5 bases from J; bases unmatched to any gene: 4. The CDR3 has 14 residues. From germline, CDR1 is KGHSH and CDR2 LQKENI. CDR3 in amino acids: CASSAGTGYQPQHF. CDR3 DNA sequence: TGTGCCAGCTCAGCCGGGACAGGGTATCAGCCCCAGCATTTT.

In DNA, the CDR3 is TGTGCCAGCAGCTTAGTTGCGGCGGGAAACATTCAGTACTTC. It codes for CASSLVAAGNIQYF. The gene calls are TRBV7-8 and TRBJ2-4; perhaps TRBD2 as D (5 bases). CDR1 and CDR2 from the germline V gene are SGHVS and FQNEAQ. CDR3 size: 14 residues. V was cut by 1 base and J by 6 bases, with 10 bases left in between.

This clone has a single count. In DNA form, the CDR3 reads TGTGCCAGCACCCCTACAAGACGGGATGGCTACACCTTC. It yields the protein CASTPTRRDGYTF. The chain joins TRBV5-6 to TRBJ1-2, with D unclear. Germline CDR1 SGHDT, CDR2 YYEEEE. Trimming removed 6 bases at V and 6 bases at J, with 15 bases between. The CDR3 consists of 13 residues.

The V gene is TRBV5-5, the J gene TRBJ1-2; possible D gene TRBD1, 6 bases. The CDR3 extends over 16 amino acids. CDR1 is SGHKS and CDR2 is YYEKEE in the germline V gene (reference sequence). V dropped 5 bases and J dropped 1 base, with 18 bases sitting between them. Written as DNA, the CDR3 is TGTGCCAGCAGATCGGGGGGCAGTACGCTTAACTATGGCTACACCTTC. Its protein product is CASRSGGSTLNYGYTF.

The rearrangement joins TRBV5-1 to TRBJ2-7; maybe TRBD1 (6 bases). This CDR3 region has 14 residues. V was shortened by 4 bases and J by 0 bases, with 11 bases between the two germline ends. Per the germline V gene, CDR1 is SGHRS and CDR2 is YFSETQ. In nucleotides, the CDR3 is TGCGCCAGCAGCCCGACAGGTGCCTCCTACGAGCAGTACTTC. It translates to CASSPTGASYEQYF.

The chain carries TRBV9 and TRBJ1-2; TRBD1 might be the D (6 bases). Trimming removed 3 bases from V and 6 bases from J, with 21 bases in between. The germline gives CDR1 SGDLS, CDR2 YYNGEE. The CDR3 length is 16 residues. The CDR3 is CASSETWTARGHGYTF. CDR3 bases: TGTGCCAGCAGCGAGACCTGGACAGCTAGGGGTCATGGCTACACCTTC.

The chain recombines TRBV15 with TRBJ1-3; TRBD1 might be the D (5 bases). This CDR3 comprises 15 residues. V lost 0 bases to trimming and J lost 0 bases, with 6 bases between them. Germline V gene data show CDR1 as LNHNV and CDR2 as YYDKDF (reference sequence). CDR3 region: CATSRDQGSGNTIYF. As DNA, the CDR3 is TGTGCCACCAGCAGAGATCAGGGCTCTGGAAACACCATATATTTT.

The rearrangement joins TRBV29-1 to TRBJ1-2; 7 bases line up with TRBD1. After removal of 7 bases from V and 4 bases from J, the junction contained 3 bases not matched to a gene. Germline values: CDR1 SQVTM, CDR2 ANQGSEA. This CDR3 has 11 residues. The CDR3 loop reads CSARDSYGYTF. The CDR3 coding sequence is TGCAGCGCTAGGGACAGCTATGGCTACACCTTC.

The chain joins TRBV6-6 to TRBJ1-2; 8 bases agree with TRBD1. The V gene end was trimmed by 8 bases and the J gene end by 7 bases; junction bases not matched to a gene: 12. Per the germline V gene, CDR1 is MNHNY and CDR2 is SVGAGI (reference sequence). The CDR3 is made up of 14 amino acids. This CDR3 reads CASQRAQGAGGYTF. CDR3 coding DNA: TGTGCCAGCCAAAGGGCCCAGGGGGCCGGTGGCTACACCTTC.

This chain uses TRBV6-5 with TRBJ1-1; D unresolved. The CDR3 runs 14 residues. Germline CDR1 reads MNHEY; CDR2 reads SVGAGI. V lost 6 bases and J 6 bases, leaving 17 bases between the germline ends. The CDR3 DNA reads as TGTGCCAGCAGACCACAGCATGGGCCCGCTGAAGCTTTCTTT. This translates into CASRPQHGPAEAFF.

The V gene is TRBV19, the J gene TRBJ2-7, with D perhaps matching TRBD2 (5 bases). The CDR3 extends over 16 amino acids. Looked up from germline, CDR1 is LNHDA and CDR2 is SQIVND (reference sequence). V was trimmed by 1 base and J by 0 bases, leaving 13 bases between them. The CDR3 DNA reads TGTGCCAGTAGTATAGCCGGAGGCAGAAACTCCTACGAGCAGTACTTC. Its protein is CASSIAGGRNSYEQYF.

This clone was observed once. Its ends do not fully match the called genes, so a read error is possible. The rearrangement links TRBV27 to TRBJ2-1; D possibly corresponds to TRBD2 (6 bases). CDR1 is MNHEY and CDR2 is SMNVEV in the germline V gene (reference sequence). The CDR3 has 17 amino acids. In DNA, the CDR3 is TGTGCCAGCAGCAGAACACTAGCCGTTGGTACTTACACTGAGCAGTTCTTC. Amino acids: CASSRTLAVGTYTEQFF.

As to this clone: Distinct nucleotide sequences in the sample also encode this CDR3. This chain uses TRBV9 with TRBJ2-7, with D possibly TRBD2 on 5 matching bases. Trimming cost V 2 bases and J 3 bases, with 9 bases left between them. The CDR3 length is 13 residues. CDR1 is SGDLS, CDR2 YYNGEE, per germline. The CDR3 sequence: CASSVASSYEQYF. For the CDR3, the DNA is TGTGCCAGCAGCGTGGCTAGCAGCTACGAGCAGTACTTC.

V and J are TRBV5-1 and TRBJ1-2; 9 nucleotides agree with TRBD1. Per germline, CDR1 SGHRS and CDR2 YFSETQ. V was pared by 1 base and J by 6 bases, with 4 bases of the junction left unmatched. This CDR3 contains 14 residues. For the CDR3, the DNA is TGCGCCAGCAGCTTGAACAGGGGGCTGGATGGCTACACCTTC. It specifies CASSLNRGLDGYTF.

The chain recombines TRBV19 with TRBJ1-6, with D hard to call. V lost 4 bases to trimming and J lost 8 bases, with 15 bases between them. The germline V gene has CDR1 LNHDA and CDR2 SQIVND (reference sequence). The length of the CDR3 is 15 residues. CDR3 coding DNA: TGTGCCAGTAGTACTTATGCGGCGTCGGATTCACCCCTCCACTTT. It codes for CASSTYAASDSPLHF.